Listed below are T cell receptor beta chains from one sample, sequenced in a study of T cells in Graves' hyperthyroidism and ophthalmopathy. Via MiXCR, TCRdb re-called the multiplex PCR reads, giving one row per CDR3 protein. The data contain around 560,000 distinct CDR3 sequences, 16% of them singletons. Input material: blood. The receptor source for this set is a woman between 18 and 30 years old with Graves' hyperthyroidism. Both conserved end residues are part of each CDR3. A clone size is listed for some rows: how often the clone was seen (once, few, many), or a class if it is expanded.

abundance: many; len: 16; v_gene: TRBV5-6; CDR3aa: CASSPGLAITSYEQYF
abundance: many; len: 15; v_gene: TRBV7-2; CDR3aa: CASSAGPEDPYEQYF
abundance: NA; len: 17; v_gene: TRBV6-1; CDR3aa: CASRDGLAGISYNEQFF
abundance: NA; len: 18; v_gene: TRBV30; CDR3aa: CAWSVLTGSVLGANVLTF
abundance: many; len: 15; v_gene: TRBV28; CDR3aa: CASSEGGTRTDTQYF
abundance: few; len: 12; v_gene: TRBV12-3/TRBV12-4; CDR3aa: CASSGDRPGYTF
abundance: NA; len: 19; v_gene: TRBV9; CDR3aa: CASSSGLAGDWVATDTQYF
abundance: many; len: 12; v_gene: TRBV19; CDR3aa: CASSPRSGELFF
abundance: many; len: 16; v_gene: TRBV5-1; CDR3aa: CASSLDSSGRSDTQYF
abundance: NA; len: 12; v_gene: TRBV20-1; CDR3aa: CSEGRDQETQYF
abundance: few; len: 15; v_gene: TRBV6-9; CDR3aa: CASSPRIGRGEKLFF
abundance: few; len: 17; v_gene: TRBV6-1; CDR3aa: CASSLAGTGGNTDTQYF
abundance: few; len: 12; v_gene: TRBV3-1; CDR3aa: CASSQEGGGPLF
abundance: NA; len: 14; v_gene: TRBV7-9; CDR3aa: CASVPDRGPDTQYF
abundance: NA; len: 12; v_gene: TRBV24-1; CDR3aa: CATSDLPDTQYF
abundance: many; len: 16; v_gene: TRBV3-1; CDR3aa: CASSPWTRGTADTQYF
abundance: few; len: 14; v_gene: TRBV28; CDR3aa: CASSLGGTGNTIYF
abundance: NA; len: 13; v_gene: TRBV12-3/TRBV12-4; CDR3aa: CASSLVLDYEQYF
abundance: few; len: 14; v_gene: TRBV7-2; CDR3aa: CASSYSRSQETQYF
abundance: few; len: 16; v_gene: TRBV7-8; CDR3aa: CASSPMTVTAKNIQYF
abundance: many; len: 12; v_gene: TRBV28; CDR3aa: CATSPSSYEQYF
abundance: NA; len: 13; v_gene: TRBV6-1; CDR3aa: CASTQGQLETQYF
abundance: NA; len: 13; v_gene: TRBV7-9; CDR3aa: CASSWADNQPQHF
abundance: many; len: 12; v_gene: TRBV28; CDR3aa: CASRPRRGEQFF
abundance: NA; len: 14; v_gene: TRBV9; CDR3aa: CASGRDRSTDTQYF
abundance: few; len: 14; v_gene: TRBV6-6; CDR3aa: CASSYSYGADTQYF
abundance: many; len: 12; v_gene: TRBV28; CDR3aa: CASTRDLYEQYF
abundance: many; len: 19; v_gene: TRBV15; CDR3aa: CATSRETSGITEYQETQYF
abundance: few; len: 16; v_gene: TRBV11-2; CDR3aa: CASSSISRGYQETQYF